This record concerns one TCR beta chain sequence. The antigen is not known. The V end was cut by 2 bases, the J end by 10 bases, with 12 bases between. This CDR3 region has 12 residues. Germline loops: CDR1 SGHDT, CDR2 YYEEEE. The sample comes from a study of T cell responses to AZD1222 COVID-19 vaccine. Study outcomes and limitations: The study sampled repertoires only after the peak T cell response. Donors, mostly white British, included more females; clonal diversity was possibly underestimated.

Repertoires were generated with immunoSEQ multiplex PCR, while TCRdb's copy carries only in-frame clones and drops some. This sample yields around 140,000 clones, of which 85% to 95% are seen a single time; about 5% belongs to the top ten. This receptor was obtained from an adult in good health. The V gene is TRBV5-6, the J gene TRBJ1-1, with D perhaps matching TRBD1 (5 bases). The sample was peripheral blood, taken on day 0 of AZD1222 vaccination. The CDR3 protein is CASSFGVRGAFF. CDR3 DNA: TGTGCCAGCAGCTTCGGGGTAAGGGGAGCTTTCTTT.